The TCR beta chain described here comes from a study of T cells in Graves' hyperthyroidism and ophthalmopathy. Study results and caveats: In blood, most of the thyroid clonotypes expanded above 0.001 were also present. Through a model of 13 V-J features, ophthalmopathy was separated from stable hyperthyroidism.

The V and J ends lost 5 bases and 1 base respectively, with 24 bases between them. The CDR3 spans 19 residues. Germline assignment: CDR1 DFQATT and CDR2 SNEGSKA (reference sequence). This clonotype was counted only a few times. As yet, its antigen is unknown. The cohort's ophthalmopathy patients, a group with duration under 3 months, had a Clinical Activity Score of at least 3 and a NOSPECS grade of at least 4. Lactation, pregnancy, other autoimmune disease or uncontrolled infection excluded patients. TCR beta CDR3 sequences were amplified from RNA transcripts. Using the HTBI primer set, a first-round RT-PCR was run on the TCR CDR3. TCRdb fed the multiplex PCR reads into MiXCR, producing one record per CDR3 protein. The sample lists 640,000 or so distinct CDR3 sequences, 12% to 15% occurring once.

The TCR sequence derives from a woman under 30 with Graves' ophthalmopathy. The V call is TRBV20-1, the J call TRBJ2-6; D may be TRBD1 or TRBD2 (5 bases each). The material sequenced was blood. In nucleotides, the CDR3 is TGCAGTGCTCGAAAGAGGTATACGGGGCATCTATCTGGGGCCAACGTCCTGACTTTC. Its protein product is CSARKRYTGHLSGANVLTF.